This TCR beta chain was profiled in a study of cytomegalovirus exposure and HLA in healthy donors. A multiplex PCR was run with 60 Vbeta primers and 13 Jbeta primers. Sequenced by immunoSEQ multiplex PCR; TCRdb stores in-frame clones only, minus some. Among roughly 160,000 clones listed, roughly 80% were seen once. The CDR3 runs to 15 residues. Per the germline V gene, CDR1 is MNHEY and CDR2 is SVGAGI. V was pared by 0 bases and J by 2 bases, with 8 bases between. This receptor was obtained from a young man in good health and CMV-seronegative. Input material: PBMCs. V and J are TRBV6-5 and TRBJ1-3; D remains ambiguous. This chain's CDR3 is CASSYSGGTGNTIYF. The CDR3 DNA reads TGTGCCAGCAGTTACTCGGGAGGGACTGGAAACACCATATATTTT.